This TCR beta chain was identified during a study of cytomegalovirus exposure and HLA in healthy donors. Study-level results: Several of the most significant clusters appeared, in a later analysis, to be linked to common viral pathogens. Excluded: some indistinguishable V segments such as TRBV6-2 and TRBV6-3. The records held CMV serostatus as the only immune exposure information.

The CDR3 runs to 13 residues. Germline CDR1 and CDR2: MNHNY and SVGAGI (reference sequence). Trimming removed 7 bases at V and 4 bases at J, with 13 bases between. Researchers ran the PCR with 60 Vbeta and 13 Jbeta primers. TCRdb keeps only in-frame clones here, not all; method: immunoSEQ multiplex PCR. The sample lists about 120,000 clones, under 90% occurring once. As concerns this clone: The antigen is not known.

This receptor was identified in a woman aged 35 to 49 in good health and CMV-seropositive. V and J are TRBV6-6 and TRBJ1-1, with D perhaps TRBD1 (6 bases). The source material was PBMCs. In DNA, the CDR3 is TGTGCCAGCATAGGGACAATGGGCACTGAAGCTTTCTTT. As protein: CASIGTMGTEAFF.